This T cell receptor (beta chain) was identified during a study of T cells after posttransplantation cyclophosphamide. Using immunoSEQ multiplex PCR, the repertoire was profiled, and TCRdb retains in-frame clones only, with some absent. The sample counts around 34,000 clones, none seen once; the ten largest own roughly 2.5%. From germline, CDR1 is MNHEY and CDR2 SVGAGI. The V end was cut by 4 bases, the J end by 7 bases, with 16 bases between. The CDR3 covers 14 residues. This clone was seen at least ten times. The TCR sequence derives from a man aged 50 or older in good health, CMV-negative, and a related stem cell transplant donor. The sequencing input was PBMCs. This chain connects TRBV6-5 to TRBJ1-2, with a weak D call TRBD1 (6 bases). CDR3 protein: CASSWAGRGSGYTF. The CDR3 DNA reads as TGTGCCAGCAGTTGGGCTGGCAGGGGAAGTGGCTACACCTTC.